One and the same sample provided the 26 T cell receptor beta chains below, sequenced in a study of blood T cell repertoires in COVID-19. Using immunoSEQ multiplex PCR, the repertoire was profiled, and TCRdb retains in-frame clones only, with some absent. The table lists hundreds of thousands of clones, about 86% of them singletons. Material: peripheral blood. The receptors were gathered from a woman aged 60 to 75 with COVID-19, enrolled during active disease.

The genes are TRBV4-2 and TRBJ2-5; 10 nucleotides match TRBD2. The CDR3 extends over 16 amino acids. Per the germline V gene, CDR1 is LGHNA and CDR2 is YNFKEQ. V lost 0 bases, J lost 4 bases, and 5 bases stayed unmatched. The CDR3 loop reads CASSQDRAGGPETQYF. The CDR3 DNA is TGTGCCAGCAGCCAAGATCGAGCGGGGGGGCCAGAGACCCAGTACTTC.

This chain uses TRBV12-5 with TRBJ1-1, with 8 bases aligning to TRBD1. V lost 2 bases and J lost 1; bases outside the gene matches: 9. The germline V gene encodes CDR1 LGHNT and CDR2 FRNRAP. The CDR3 has 17 amino acids. CDR3 residues: CASGLLQGQGRNTEAFF. The CDR3 bases are TGTGCTAGTGGTTTGCTCCAAGGACAGGGTCGGAACACTGAAGCTTTCTTT.

This rearrangement joins TRBV6-5 to TRBJ2-1; D perhaps matches TRBD2 (6 bases). CDR1 and CDR2 from the germline V gene are MNHEY and SVGAGI. Trimming pared 5 bases from V and 10 bases from J, leaving 12 bases between. The CDR3 covers 12 residues. CDR3 protein: CASSLSGLEQFF. DNA of the CDR3: TGTGCCAGCAGTCTTAGCGGACTGGAGCAGTTCTTC.

This chain uses TRBV5-1 with TRBJ2-4, with D perhaps TRBD2 (6 bases). Germline assignment: CDR1 SGHRS and CDR2 YFSETQ. V was cut by 1 base and J by 3 bases, with 8 bases left in between. CDR3 length: 14 amino acids. The CDR3 DNA reads as TGCGCCAGCAGCTTGAGGGGAGGCAAAAACATTCAGTACTTC. Protein product: CASSLRGGKNIQYF.

V is TRBV3-1 (or the pseudogene TRBV3-2) and J is TRBJ2-1, with 10 bases fitting TRBD2. The CDR3 is made up of 15 amino acids. V gave up 5 bases and J gave up 7 bases; unmatched junction bases: 8. CDR1 LGHDT and CDR2 YNNKEL come from the germline V gene (reference sequence). The CDR3 loop reads CASSTAGGPGNEQFF. CDR3 sequence (DNA): TGTGCCAGCAGCACAGCGGGGGGGCCAGGAAATGAGCAGTTCTTC.

The CDR3 spells CASRLTGGNQPQHF. The DNA for the CDR3 is TGTGCCAGCAGGTTAACCGGGGGCAATCAGCCCCAGCATTTT. The chain links TRBV27 to TRBJ1-5; D unresolved. The V end lost 6 bases, the J end lost 2 bases, and 11 bases lay between the germline ends. CDR3 length: 14 residues. Germline CDR1 MNHEY, CDR2 SMNVEV (reference sequence).

The chain carries TRBV27 and TRBJ1-5, with 7 bases matching TRBD1. J gave up 6 bases and V 3 bases, and 8 bases lay outside the gene matches. This CDR3 spans 15 amino acids. CDR1 MNHEY and CDR2 SMNVEV come from the germline V gene (reference sequence). For the CDR3, the DNA is TGTGCCAGCAGTTTTATCCCGACAGGGTCTCAGCCCCAGCATTTT. Amino acid sequence: CASSFIPTGSQPQHF.

This clone was seen a handful of times. This chain connects TRBV4-2 to TRBJ1-3; 8 bases map to TRBD1. Germline values: CDR1 LGHNA, CDR2 YNFKEQ. CDR3 length: 15 amino acids. J gave up 2 bases and V 3 bases, and 3 bases lay outside the gene matches. Here the CDR3 reads CASSQGQVAGNTIYF. For the CDR3, the DNA is TGTGCCAGCAGCCAGGGACAGGTCGCTGGAAACACCATATATTTT.

The chain recombines TRBV6-5 with TRBJ1-5, with D unclear. The germline CDR1 and CDR2 sequences are MNHEY and SVGAGI. The CDR3 loop spans 15 amino acids. With 2 bases removed from V and 0 bases from J, the gap between germline ends came to 8 bases. DNA for the CDR3: TGTGCCAGCAGTTACAAGGAGGGTAGCAATCAGCCCCAGCATTTT. This translates into CASSYKEGSNQPQHF.

V is TRBV12-5 and J is TRBJ1-1, with 8 bases lining up with TRBD1. With 5 bases clipped from V and 9 bases from J, the junction kept 5 bases outside the gene matches. From germline, CDR1 is LGHNT and CDR2 FRNRAP. The CDR3 has 12 residues. The CDR3 region has the DNA TGTGCTAGTGGTCTCCGCAGGGGGCAAGCTTTCTTT. The encoded protein is CASGLRRGQAFF.

The chain employs TRBV5-1 and TRBJ2-5; 7 bases are shared with TRBD2. V shed 4 bases and J 1 base; nucleotides not matched to a gene: 4. This CDR3 is 14 amino acids long. Per germline, CDR1 SGHRS and CDR2 YFSETQ. This CDR3 reads CASSAGTTQETQYF. CDR3 bases: TGCGCCAGCAGCGCCGGGACTACCCAAGAGACCCAGTACTTC.

The gene calls are TRBV2 and TRBJ2-5, with D unresolved. Germline values: CDR1 SNHLY, CDR2 FYNNEI. The CDR3 totals 13 residues. Trimming shortened V by 1 base and J by 5 bases, and 8 bases separated the two germline ends. The DNA of the CDR3 is TGTGCCAGCAGTGAAGGTCCCATTGAGACCCAGTACTTC. It specifies CASSEGPIETQYF.

The gene calls are TRBV30 and TRBJ1-3, with no clear D. Trimming stripped 4 bases from V and 4 bases from J, with 14 bases between. Germline-derived CDR1 and CDR2 are GTSNPN and SVGIG (reference sequence). This CDR3 region has 14 residues. In DNA, the CDR3 is TGTGCCTGGAAGCGCGGGGTGAGGGGAAACACCATATATTTT. The encoded protein is CAWKRGVRGNTIYF. The variable domain in full, completed from reference TRBV30 and TRBJ1-3, reads SQTIHQWPATLVQPVGSPLSLECTVEGTSNPNLYWYRQAAGRGLQLLFYSVGIGQISSEVPQNLSASRPQDRQFILSSKKLLLSDSGFYLCAWKRGVRGNTIYFGEGSWLTVV.

This chain joins TRBV7-2 and TRBJ2-3; D is unclear. Germline V CDR1 and CDR2: SGHTA, FQGNSA. This CDR3 contains 13 residues. Trimming cost V 7 bases and J 5 bases, with 13 bases left between them. The chain's CDR3 is CASTPRRLDTQYF. CDR3 nucleotides: TGTGCCAGCACACCGAGGCGTCTAGATACGCAGTATTTT.

J is TRBJ1-4 and V is TRBV18, with D maybe TRBD1 (5 bases). Germline loops: CDR1 KGHSH, CDR2 LQKENI. The CDR3 is 14 residues long. V dropped 3 bases and J dropped 7 bases, with 12 bases sitting between them. The CDR3 reads CASSPDSYLEKLFF. The CDR3 nucleotides read TGTGCCAGCTCACCCGACAGTTACCTTGAAAAACTGTTTTTT.

The rearrangement joins TRBV27 to TRBJ1-1; possible D gene TRBD1, 5 bases. V was shortened by 3 bases and J by 5 bases, with 10 bases between the two germline ends. CDR1 MNHEY and CDR2 SMNVEV come from the germline V gene (reference sequence). The CDR3 contains 13 residues. CDR3 residues: CASSLGRVTEAFF. CDR3 nucleotide sequence: TGTGCCAGCAGTTTGGGCAGGGTAACTGAAGCTTTCTTT.

This clone appeared once. This sequence joins TRBV4-1 and TRBJ2-2; TRBD2 matches at 9 bases. This CDR3 has 17 amino acids. Germline V gene sequence: CDR1 MGHRA, CDR2 YSYEKL. J gave up 0 bases and V 7 bases, and 9 bases lay outside the gene matches. CDR3 nucleotides: TGCGCCAGCAACCGCGTAGCGGGGGACCCGAACACCGGGGAGCTGTTTTTT. This gives the protein CASNRVAGDPNTGELFF.

The chain is built from TRBV19 and TRBJ2-3, with TRBD2 matching over 8 bases. V was clipped by 5 bases and J by 1 base; unmatched bases: 5. The length of the CDR3 is 15 residues. The germline CDR1 and CDR2 sequences are LNHDA and SQIVND (reference sequence). CDR3 region: CASSLFSGGTDTQYF. CDR3 sequence (DNA): TGTGCCAGTAGTTTGTTTAGCGGGGGCACAGATACGCAGTATTTT.

This clone was observed a few times. The rearrangement uses TRBV12-3 or TRBV12-4 and TRBJ1-1; tentative D call: TRBD1 (6 bases). The V and J ends lost 7 bases and 6 bases respectively, with 12 bases between them. The CDR3 is 12 amino acids. The CDR3 reads CASTTGLPEAFF. The DNA for the CDR3 is TGTGCCAGCACAACAGGGTTGCCTGAAGCTTTCTTT.

The V and J genes are TRBV18 and TRBJ1-2; D gene unclear. This CDR3 has 12 residues. V lost 3 bases, J lost 4 bases, and 6 bases lay in between. The germline CDR1 and CDR2 sequences are KGHSH and LQKENI. CDR3 residues: CASSPESYGYTF. DNA for the CDR3: TGTGCCAGCTCACCTGAGTCCTATGGCTACACCTTC. The full variable domain, rest sourced from reference TRBV18 and TRBJ1-2, is NAGVMQNPRHLVRRRGQEARLRCSPMKGHSHVYWYRQLPEEGLKFMVYLQKENIIDESGMPKERFSAEFPKEGPSILRIQQVVRGDSAAYFCASSPESYGYTFGSGTRLTVV.

V usage is TRBV18 and J usage is TRBJ2-1; the D is unclear. The germline V gene has CDR1 KGHSH and CDR2 LQKENI. This CDR3 is built from 13 residues. Deletions cut 3 bases from V and 5 bases from J, with 8 bases between. The CDR3 DNA reads TGTGCCAGCTCACCGCGTAGCAACAATGAGCAGTTCTTC. Protein product: CASSPRSNNEQFF.

The chain has TRBV2 and TRBJ1-2; D might be TRBD1 (5 bases). The CDR3 totals 14 residues. Germline loops: CDR1 SNHLY, CDR2 FYNNEI. With 4 bases removed from V and 1 base from J, the gap between germline ends came to 10 bases. The CDR3 DNA reads as TGTGCCAGCAGTGGGGGGACTAGTAACTATGGCTACACCTTC. Protein product: CASSGGTSNYGYTF.

This rearrangement joins TRBV6-5 to TRBJ1-2, with 7 bases lining up with TRBD1. Germline CDR1 MNHEY, CDR2 SVGAGI. There are 13 residues in the CDR3. The junction had 6 bases not matched to a gene; V was cut back by 6 bases and J by 5 bases. The CDR3 coding sequence is TGTGCCAGCAGCCCAGGACAGGTTTATGGCTACACCTTC. Translated, it gives CASSPGQVYGYTF.

The chain has TRBV19 and TRBJ2-5; tentatively, D is TRBD1 (6 bases). This CDR3 region has 14 residues. Trimming cost V 9 bases and J 2 bases, with 16 bases left between them. Germline CDR1 reads LNHDA; CDR2 reads SQIVND (reference sequence). The CDR3 coding sequence is TGTGCCAGAAGATGCAGGGGCCGACAAGAGACCCAGTACTTC. Encoded protein: CARRCRGRQETQYF.

There are a few counts of this clone. J is TRBJ1-1 and V is TRBV10-3, with D possibly being TRBD1 (6 bases). The V end was cut by 6 bases, the J end by 5 bases, with 13 bases between. The length of the CDR3 is 13 residues. The germline CDR1 and CDR2 sequences are ENHRY and SYGVKD. As DNA, the CDR3 is TGTGCCATCAGGGCTACAGGGATTACTGAAGCTTTCTTT. As protein: CAIRATGITEAFF.

The chain links TRBV19 to TRBJ2-1; no reliable D call. Trimming took 3 bases from V and 6 from J, leaving 15 bases between them. There are 15 residues in the CDR3. Germline V lookup: CDR1 LNHDA, CDR2 SQIVND (reference sequence). CDR3: CASSIAINSRNEQFF. DNA of the CDR3: TGTGCCAGTAGTATCGCAATTAACAGCCGCAATGAGCAGTTCTTC.